This TCR beta chain was sequenced for a study of response to subunit inactivated influenza vaccine. Overall study results and limits: Each seasonal influenza vaccination recruits few new T cells, the authors suggested.

To note about this clonotype: Its antigen is as yet unknown.

V lost 0 bases and J 2 bases, leaving 10 bases between the germline ends. Germline-derived CDR1 and CDR2 are DFQATT and SNEGSKA (reference sequence). This CDR3 is 14 amino acids long. TCRdb passed the RT-PCR reads through MiXCR, listing each CDR3 protein once. The sample lists 630,000 or so distinct CDR3 sequences, 15% to 18% occurring once. The chain combines TRBV20-1 with TRBJ1-1; possibly TRBD1 for D (5 bases). The clonotype comes from a middle-aged man who received an inactivated influenza vaccine. Here the sequenced sample was PBMCs from blood, taken approximately 12 days after vaccination. As DNA, the CDR3 is TGCAGTGCTAGAGACTCGACAGCTAACACTGAAGCTTTCTTT. It translates to CSARDSTANTEAFF.